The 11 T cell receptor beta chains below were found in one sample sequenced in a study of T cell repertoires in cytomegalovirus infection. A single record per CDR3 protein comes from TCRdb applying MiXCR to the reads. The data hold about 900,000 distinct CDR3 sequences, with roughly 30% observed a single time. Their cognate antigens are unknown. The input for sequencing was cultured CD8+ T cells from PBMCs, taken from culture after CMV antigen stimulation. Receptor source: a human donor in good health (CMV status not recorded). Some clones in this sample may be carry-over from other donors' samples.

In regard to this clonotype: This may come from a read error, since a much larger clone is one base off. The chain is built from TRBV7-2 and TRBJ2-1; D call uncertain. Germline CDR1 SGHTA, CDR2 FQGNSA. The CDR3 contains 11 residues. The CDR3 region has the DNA TGTGCCAGCAGCTTAGACTATGAGCAGTCCTTC. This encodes CASSLDYEQSF.

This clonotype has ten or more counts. This CDR3 is CASSFGPTTDTQYF. The CDR3 coding sequence is TGTGCCAGCAGCTTCGGACCAACCACAGATACGCAGTATTTT. The V gene is TRBV7-6, the J gene TRBJ2-3; D gene uncertain. Germline CDR1 SGHVS, CDR2 FNYEAQ. The length of the CDR3 is 14 residues. Trimming removed 3 bases from V and 2 bases from J, with 9 bases in between.

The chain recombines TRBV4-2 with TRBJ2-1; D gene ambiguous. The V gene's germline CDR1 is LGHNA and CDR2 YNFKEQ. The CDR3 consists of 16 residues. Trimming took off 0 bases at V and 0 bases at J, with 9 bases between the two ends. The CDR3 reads CASSQDLLNSYNEQFF. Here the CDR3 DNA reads TGTGCCAGCAGCCAAGATCTTTTAAACTCCTACAATGAGCAGTTCTTC.

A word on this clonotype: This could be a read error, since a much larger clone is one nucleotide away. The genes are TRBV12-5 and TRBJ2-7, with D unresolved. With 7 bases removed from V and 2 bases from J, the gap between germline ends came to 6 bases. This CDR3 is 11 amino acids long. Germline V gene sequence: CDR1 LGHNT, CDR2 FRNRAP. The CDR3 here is CASDQAYEQYF. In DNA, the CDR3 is TGTGCTAGTGACCAGGCCTACGAGCAGTACTTC.

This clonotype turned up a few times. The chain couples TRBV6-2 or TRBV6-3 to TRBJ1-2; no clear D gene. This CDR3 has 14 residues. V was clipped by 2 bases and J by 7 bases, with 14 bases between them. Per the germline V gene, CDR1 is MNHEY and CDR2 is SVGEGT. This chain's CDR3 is CASSYRLGEVGYTF. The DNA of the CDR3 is TGTGCCAGCAGTTACCGCCTTGGGGAAGTTGGCTACACCTTC.

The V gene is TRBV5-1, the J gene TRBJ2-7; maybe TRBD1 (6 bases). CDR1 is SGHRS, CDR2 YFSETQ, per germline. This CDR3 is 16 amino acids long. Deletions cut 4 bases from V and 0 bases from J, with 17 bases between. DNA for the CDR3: TGCGCCAGCAGCCCCGGACCAGGGGAAAACTCCTACGAGCAGTACGTC. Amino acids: CASSPGPGENSYEQYV.

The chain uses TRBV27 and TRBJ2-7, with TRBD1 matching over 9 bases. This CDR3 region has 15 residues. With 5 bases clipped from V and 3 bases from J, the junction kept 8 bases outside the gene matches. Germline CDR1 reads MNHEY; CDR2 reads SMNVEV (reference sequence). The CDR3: CASSPPGQGFYEQYF. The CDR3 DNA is TGTGCCAGCAGTCCACCGGGACAGGGTTTCTACGAGCAGTACTTC.

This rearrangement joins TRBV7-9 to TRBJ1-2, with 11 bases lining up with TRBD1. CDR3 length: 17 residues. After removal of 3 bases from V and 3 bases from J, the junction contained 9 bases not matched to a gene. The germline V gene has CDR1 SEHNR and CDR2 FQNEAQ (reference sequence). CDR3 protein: CASSLRTGGAADYGYTF. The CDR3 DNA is TGTGCCAGCAGCTTGAGGACAGGGGGCGCCGCTGACTATGGCTACACCTTC.

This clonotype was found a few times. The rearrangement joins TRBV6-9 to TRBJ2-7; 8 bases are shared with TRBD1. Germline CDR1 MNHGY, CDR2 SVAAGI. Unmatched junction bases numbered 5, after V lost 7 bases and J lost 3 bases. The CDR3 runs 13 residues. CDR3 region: CASTLGQGYEQYF. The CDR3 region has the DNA TGTGCCAGCACCCTCGGACAGGGCTACGAGCAGTACTTC.

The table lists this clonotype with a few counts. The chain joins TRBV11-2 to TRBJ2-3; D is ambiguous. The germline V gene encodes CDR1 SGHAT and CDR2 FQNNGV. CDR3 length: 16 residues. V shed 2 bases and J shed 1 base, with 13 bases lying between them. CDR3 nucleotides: TGTGCCAGCAGCTTAAAAGGCTGGGGTGGCACAGATACGCAGTATTTT. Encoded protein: CASSLKGWGGTDTQYF.

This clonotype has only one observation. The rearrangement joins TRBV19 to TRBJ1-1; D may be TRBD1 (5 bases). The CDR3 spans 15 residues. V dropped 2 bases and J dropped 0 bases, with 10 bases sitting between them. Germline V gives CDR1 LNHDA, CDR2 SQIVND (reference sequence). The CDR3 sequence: CASSITGTMNTEAFF. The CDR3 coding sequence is TGTGCCAGTAGTATAACCGGGACCATGAACACTGAAGCTTTCTTT.